This TCR beta chain was sequenced in a study of cytomegalovirus exposure and HLA in healthy donors. Study as a whole: Membership in the Caucasian-associated ancestry cluster was found for 81% of approximately 430 genotyped donors. Findings and caveats of the study: Indistinguishable V segments, including TRBV6-2 and TRBV6-3, were excluded.

Use of 60 Vbeta and 13 Jbeta primers characterized the PCR. The assay was immunoSEQ multiplex PCR, and TCRdb's table has in-frame clones only and misses some. The repertoire consists of 95,000 to 100,000 clones, with 75% to 90% occurring once and the leading ten covering under 5%. Note on this clone: Its antigen remains unknown.

The length of the CDR3 is 12 residues. V was trimmed by 7 bases and J by 2 bases, leaving 7 bases between them. Germline CDR1 reads SGDLS; CDR2 reads YYNGEE. Sequenced: PBMCs. The chain recombines TRBV9 with TRBJ1-5, with D unclear. This sequence was found in a man aged 30-40 years in good health and CMV-seronegative. The CDR3 region has the DNA TGTGCCAGCGGGCCCGGCAATCAGCCCCAGCATTTT. Its protein is CASGPGNQPQHF. The variable domain in full, with the rest retrieved from reference TRBV9 and TRBJ1-5, is DSGVTQTPKHLITATGQRVTLRCSPRSGDLSVYWYQQSLDQGLQFLIQYYNGEERAKGNILERFSAQQFPDLHSELNLSSLELGDSALYFCASGPGNQPQHFGDGTRLSIL.